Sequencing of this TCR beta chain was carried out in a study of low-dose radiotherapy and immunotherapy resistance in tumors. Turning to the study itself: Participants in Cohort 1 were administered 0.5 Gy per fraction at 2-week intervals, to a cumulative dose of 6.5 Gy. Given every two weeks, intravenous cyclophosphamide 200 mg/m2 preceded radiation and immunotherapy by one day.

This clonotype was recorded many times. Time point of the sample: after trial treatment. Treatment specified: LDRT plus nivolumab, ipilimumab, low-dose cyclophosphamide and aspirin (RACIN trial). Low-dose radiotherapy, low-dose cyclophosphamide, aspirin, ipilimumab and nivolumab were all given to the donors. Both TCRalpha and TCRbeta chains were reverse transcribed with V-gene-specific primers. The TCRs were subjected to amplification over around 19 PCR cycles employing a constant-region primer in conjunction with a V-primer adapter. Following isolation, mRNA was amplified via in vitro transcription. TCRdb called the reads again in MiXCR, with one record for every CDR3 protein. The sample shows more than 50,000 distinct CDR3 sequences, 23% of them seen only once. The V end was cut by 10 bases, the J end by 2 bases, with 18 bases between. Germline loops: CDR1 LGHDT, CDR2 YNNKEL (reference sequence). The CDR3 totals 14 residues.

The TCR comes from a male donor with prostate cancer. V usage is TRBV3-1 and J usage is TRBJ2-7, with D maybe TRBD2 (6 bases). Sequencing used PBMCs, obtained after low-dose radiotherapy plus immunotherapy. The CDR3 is CATRSSGGAYEQYF. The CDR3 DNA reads TGTGCCACCAGGTCCTCCGGGGGAGCCTACGAGCAGTACTTC.